These T cell receptor beta chains were read from a single sample in a study of blood T cell repertoires in COVID-19. The method was immunoSEQ multiplex PCR; TCRdb's version includes in-frame clones alone and lacks a portion of them. Of about 52,000 clones listed, over 75% are singletons. Specimen: peripheral blood. The receptors stem from a woman of 80 years or more with COVID-19, enrolled during active disease. Both conserved end residues are part of each CDR3. The order of the fields is J gene, D gene, clone size, V gene, CDR3 protein, CDR3 DNA. A D gene is named only where the DNA matches it firmly. Clone size is not always given. Where it is, it says once, few, many or a class for expanded clones.

J gene: TRBJ1-4
D gene: TRBD1
clone size: NA
V gene: TRBV5-1
CDR3 protein: CASSFGTGHEKLFF
CDR3 DNA: TGCGCCAGCAGCTTCGGGACAGGGCATGAAAAACTGTTTTTT

J gene: TRBJ1-4
D gene: NA
clone size: NA
V gene: TRBV30
CDR3 protein: CAWSAISGGINEKLFF
CDR3 DNA: TGTGCCTGGAGTGCTATCTCCGGAGGCATTAATGAAAAACTGTTTTTT

J gene: TRBJ2-1
D gene: TRBD2
clone size: NA
V gene: TRBV3-1/TRBV3-2
CDR3 protein: CASSQGGLAGISYNEQFF
CDR3 DNA: TGTGCCAGCAGCCAAGGGGGACTAGCGGGAATCTCCTACAATGAGCAGTTCTTC

J gene: TRBJ1-5
D gene: TRBD1
clone size: once
V gene: TRBV3-1/TRBV3-2
CDR3 protein: CASSPGTGRNQPQHF
CDR3 DNA: TGTGCCAGCAGCCCTGGGACAGGGAGGAATCAGCCCCAGCATTTT

J gene: TRBJ1-2
D gene: NA
clone size: NA
V gene: TRBV7-9
CDR3 protein: CASSLVAVADYGYTF
CDR3 DNA: TGTGCCAGCAGCTTAGTTGCAGTCGCGGACTATGGCTACACCTTC

J gene: TRBJ2-1
D gene: TRBD2
clone size: NA
V gene: TRBV6-4
CDR3 protein: CASSEVWGTSGREQFF
CDR3 DNA: TGTGCCAGCAGTGAAGTGTGGGGGACTAGCGGGAGGGAGCAGTTCTTC

J gene: TRBJ1-5
D gene: NA
clone size: once
V gene: TRBV10-3
CDR3 protein: CAIRRGPNQPQHF
CDR3 DNA: TGTGCCATCAGGCGGGGACCAAATCAGCCCCAGCATTTT

J gene: TRBJ2-7
D gene: NA
clone size: NA
V gene: TRBV19
CDR3 protein: CASSMRANRHEQYF
CDR3 DNA: TGTGCCAGTAGTATGAGGGCCAACCGACACGAGCAGTACTTC

J gene: TRBJ1-5
D gene: TRBD1
clone size: NA
V gene: TRBV19
CDR3 protein: CASSSWDRGINQPQHF
CDR3 DNA: TGTGCCAGTAGTTCCTGGGACAGGGGAATAAATCAGCCCCAGCATTTT

J gene: TRBJ1-2
D gene: NA
clone size: NA
V gene: TRBV15
CDR3 protein: CATSRTSAGGGYTF
CDR3 DNA: TGTGCCACCAGCAGAACCTCCGCTGGCGGTGGCTACACCTTC

J gene: TRBJ2-1
D gene: NA
clone size: NA
V gene: TRBV7-9
CDR3 protein: CASSLGGNHNEQFF
CDR3 DNA: TGTGCCAGCAGCTTAGGCGGGAATCACAATGAGCAGTTCTTC

J gene: TRBJ1-1
D gene: NA
clone size: NA
V gene: TRBV6-5
CDR3 protein: CASIIQARVYTEAFF
CDR3 DNA: TGTGCCAGCATCATACAAGCGAGGGTTTACACTGAAGCTTTCTTT

J gene: TRBJ1-2
D gene: NA
clone size: once
V gene: TRBV20-1
CDR3 protein: CSATSDYGYTF
CDR3 DNA: TGCAGTGCTACCTCCGACTATGGCTACACCTTC

J gene: TRBJ2-4
D gene: TRBD1
clone size: NA
V gene: TRBV4-1
CDR3 protein: CASSRDRGQGKNIQYF
CDR3 DNA: TGCGCCAGCAGCCGGGACAGGGGGCAAGGCAAAAACATTCAGTACTTC

J gene: TRBJ1-6
D gene: TRBD1
clone size: few
V gene: TRBV7-8
CDR3 protein: CASSPPAGGAPLHF
CDR3 DNA: TGTGCCAGCAGCCCACCAGCAGGGGGCGCCCCCCTCCACTTT

J gene: TRBJ2-3
D gene: NA
clone size: NA
V gene: TRBV6-5
CDR3 protein: CASMDPRADTQYF
CDR3 DNA: TGTGCCAGCATGGATCCGAGGGCAGATACGCAGTATTTT

J gene: TRBJ2-7
D gene: NA
clone size: NA
V gene: TRBV7-8
CDR3 protein: CASSPGWGRDTYEQYF
CDR3 DNA: TGTGCCAGCAGCCCTGGGTGGGGTCGGGACACCTACGAGCAGTACTTC

J gene: TRBJ2-7
D gene: NA
clone size: NA
V gene: TRBV6-4
CDR3 protein: CASRDYSPGNEQYF
CDR3 DNA: TGTGCCAGCAGGGATTACTCGCCAGGGAACGAGCAGTACTTC

J gene: TRBJ2-3
D gene: NA
clone size: NA
V gene: TRBV29-1
CDR3 protein: CSVKRGYTDTQYF
CDR3 DNA: TGCAGCGTTAAGAGAGGGTACACAGATACGCAGTATTTT

J gene: TRBJ2-3
D gene: TRBD1
clone size: NA
V gene: TRBV24-1
CDR3 protein: CATSRTGGRTDTQYF
CDR3 DNA: TGTGCCACCAGTAGAACAGGGGGCCGCACAGATACGCAGTATTTT

J gene: TRBJ1-1
D gene: NA
clone size: few
V gene: TRBV19
CDR3 protein: CASSILENTEAFF
CDR3 DNA: TGTGCCAGTAGTATTTTAGAAAACACTGAAGCTTTCTTT

J gene: TRBJ2-1
D gene: NA
clone size: NA
V gene: TRBV7-9
CDR3 protein: CASSPAGNQQFF
CDR3 DNA: TGTGCCAGCAGCCCCGCCGGGAACCAGCAGTTCTTC

J gene: TRBJ2-7
D gene: NA
clone size: NA
V gene: TRBV12-1
CDR3 protein: CASSFAGREGEGMVNEQYF
CDR3 DNA: TGTGCCAGCAGCTTTGCAGGTAGGGAGGGGGAGGGAATGGTTAACGAGCAGTACTTC

J gene: TRBJ2-3
D gene: NA
clone size: once
V gene: TRBV14
CDR3 protein: CASSLGLLRDTQYF
CDR3 DNA: TGTGCCAGCAGCTTGGGCTTGCTCAGGGATACGCAGTATTTT

J gene: TRBJ2-7
D gene: NA
clone size: NA
V gene: TRBV19
CDR3 protein: CASSISRAPYGQYF
CDR3 DNA: TGTGCCAGTAGTATCTCCCGTGCCCCCTACGGGCAGTACTTC

J gene: TRBJ2-3
D gene: TRBD2
clone size: NA
V gene: TRBV18
CDR3 protein: CASSPASGRAGDTQYF
CDR3 DNA: TGTGCCAGCTCACCCGCCAGCGGGAGGGCCGGAGATACGCAGTATTTT

J gene: TRBJ2-7
D gene: TRBD1
clone size: NA
V gene: TRBV29-1
CDR3 protein: CSVEVSWTGGEQYF
CDR3 DNA: TGCAGCGTTGAGGTATCCTGGACAGGGGGCGAGCAGTACTTC

J gene: TRBJ1-1
D gene: NA
clone size: NA
V gene: TRBV29-1
CDR3 protein: CSVSGTFF
CDR3 DNA: TGCAGCGTTTCGGGAACTTTCTTT

J gene: TRBJ2-7
D gene: NA
clone size: NA
V gene: TRBV25-1
CDR3 protein: CASSDAVSYEQYF
CDR3 DNA: TGTGCCAGCAGTGATGCGGTGAGCTACGAGCAGTACTTC

J gene: TRBJ1-6
D gene: TRBD1
clone size: NA
V gene: TRBV3-1/TRBV3-2
CDR3 protein: CASSQGANRDRRNSPLHF
CDR3 DNA: TGTGCCAGCAGCCAAGGGGCGAACCGGGACAGGCGTAATTCACCCCTCCACTTT

J gene: TRBJ2-1
D gene: TRBD2
clone size: NA
V gene: TRBV9
CDR3 protein: CASSLTSGSGEQFF
CDR3 DNA: TGTGCCAGCAGTCTAACTAGCGGGAGTGGTGAGCAGTTCTTC

J gene: TRBJ1-2
D gene: NA
clone size: once
V gene: TRBV2
CDR3 protein: CASNQRGANYGYTF
CDR3 DNA: TGTGCCAGCAACCAACGGGGGGCCAACTATGGCTACACCTTC

J gene: TRBJ2-3
D gene: TRBD1
clone size: NA
V gene: TRBV6-5
CDR3 protein: CASSLTGGLSTDTQYF
CDR3 DNA: TGTGCCAGCAGTTTAACAGGGGGGCTAAGTACAGATACGCAGTATTTT